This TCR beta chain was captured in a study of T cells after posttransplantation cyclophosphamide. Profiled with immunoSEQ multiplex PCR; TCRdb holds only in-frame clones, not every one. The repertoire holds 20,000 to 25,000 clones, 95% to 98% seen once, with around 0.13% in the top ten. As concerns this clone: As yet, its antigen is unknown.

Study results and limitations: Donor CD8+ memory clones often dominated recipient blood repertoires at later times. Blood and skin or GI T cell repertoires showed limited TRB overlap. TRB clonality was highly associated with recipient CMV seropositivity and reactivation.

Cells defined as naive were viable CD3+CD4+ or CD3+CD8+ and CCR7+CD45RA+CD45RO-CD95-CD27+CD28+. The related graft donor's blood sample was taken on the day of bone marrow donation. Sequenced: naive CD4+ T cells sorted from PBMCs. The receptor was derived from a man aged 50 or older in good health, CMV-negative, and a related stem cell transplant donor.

Here the CDR3 DNA reads TGTGCCAGCAGCTCGCGTATTTTGGAGACCCAGTACTTC. Encoded protein: CASSSRILETQYF. The chain has TRBV7-3 and TRBJ2-5, with D uncertain. The V end was cut by 4 bases, the J end by 5 bases, with 11 bases between. Looked up from germline, CDR1 is SGHTA and CDR2 is FQGTGA. CDR3 length equals 13 residues.